This TCR beta chain was identified in a study of spatial heterogeneity in lung cancer. Across the study: Detected sequences consistently included more beta-chain ones than alpha-chain ones.

Germline V CDR1 and CDR2: SGHDT, YYEEEE. This CDR3 is built from 13 residues. Trimming took 0 bases from V and 7 from J, leaving 7 bases between them. General study findings and limits: Whereas they appeared in blood less at follow-up, ubiquitous expanded tumor TCRs appeared there more at resection.

TCRdb reanalysed the 5' RACE reads using MiXCR and keeps one entry per CDR3 protein. The table records about 7,900 distinct CDR3 sequences, about 4.2% of them present only once. Time point meaning: sample taken at primary tumor resection. Donors were some 72 untreated early-stage non-small cell lung cancer patients. Whole RNA, which was extracted from tumor, nontumor lung tissue or frozen PBMC, was sequenced without any cell sorting. This clonotype appeared many times. Its antigen remains unknown. The genes are TRBV5-6 and TRBJ1-4; a weak D match, TRBD1 (5 bases). This sample comprised PBMCs, obtained at surgery. The TCR comes from a male donor with early-stage non-small cell lung cancer. The CDR3 DNA reads as TGTGCCAGCAGCTTGGTGAGGGGTGAAAAACTGTTTTTT. It codes for CASSLVRGEKLFF.